This is a list of T cell receptor beta chains from one sample in a study of high-grade serous ovarian cancer treatment subgroups. Profiled with immunoSEQ multiplex PCR; TCRdb holds only in-frame clones, not every one. The sample has about 39,000 clones, 70% to 80% seen once. Sequencing was performed on tumor tissue. The source is a human donor with high-grade serous ovarian cancer. The CDR3 runs from the conserved cysteine through the conserved F or W. A D gene is named only where the DNA matches it firmly. Clone size, where shown, is once, few, many, or a class for clones that have expanded.

>TRBJ2-1|TRBV28|.|.
CASGGYSSEQFF
TGTGCCAGCGGGGGCTATTCTTCTGAGCAGTTCTTC
>TRBJ2-5|TRBV5-1|.|TRBD2
CASSSTSGSGETQYF
TGCGCCAGCAGCTCGACTAGCGGGAGTGGAGAGACCCAGTACTTC
>TRBJ2-3|TRBV7-2|.|.
CASSPRDTISTDTQYF
TGTGCCAGCAGCCCGAGGGACACCATTAGCACAGATACGCAGTATTTT
>TRBJ2-1|TRBV5-4|.|TRBD2
CASSLGGGPVSEQFF
TGTGCCAGCAGCTTGGGGGGAGGGCCAGTGTCTGAGCAGTTCTTC
>TRBJ2-4|TRBV7-2|.|.
CASQEGQTLAKNIQYF
TGTGCCAGCCAGGAGGGTCAGACACTAGCCAAAAACATTCAGTACTTC
>TRBJ2-7|TRBV6-1|.|.
CASSAWGPDEQYF
TGTGCCAGCAGTGCCTGGGGCCCCGACGAGCAGTACTTC
>TRBJ2-1|TRBV2|.|.
CASSGERRMSSNEQFF
TGTGCCAGCAGTGGGGAAAGAAGGATGTCTAGTAATGAGCAGTTCTTC
>TRBJ2-7|TRBV28|.|.
CASRNSGGTYEQYF
TGTGCCAGCAGAAACTCCGGGGGCACCTACGAGCAGTACTTC
>TRBJ2-1|TRBV5-6|.|.
CASSLWWGGSYNEQFF
TGTGCCAGCAGCTTGTGGTGGGGCGGCTCCTACAATGAGCAGTTCTTC
>TRBJ1-1|TRBV7-2|once|.
CGPVKWGGGDYTEAFF
TGTGGTCCAGTCAAATGGGGGGGAGGGGACTACACTGAAGCTTTCTTT